Listed below are T cell receptor beta chains from one sample, sequenced in a study of monozygotic twins with inflammatory bowel disease. TCRdb re-called the 5' RACE reads; every CDR3 protein appears as one record, without DNA. Its listing shows about 160,000 distinct CDR3 sequences. The sample comprised blood. The receptors were gathered from a human donor with ulcerative colitis or Crohn's disease, or a healthy co-twin of an affected twin (not recorded which). CDR3s include the opening cysteine and the closing phenylalanine or tryptophan. Not all rows give a size; the values are once, few, many and, for expanded clones, a class.

j_call clone_size v_call cdr3_aa
TRBJ1-6 - TRBV12-3/TRBV12-4 CASRGLRSPLHF
TRBJ2-3 - TRBV10-2 CARSREGNTDTQYF
TRBJ1-5 - TRBV21-1 CASSKMGTLYSNQPQHF
TRBJ2-5 - TRBV4-1 CASSQGVAGGLMGTQYF
TRBJ1-6 - TRBV6-1 CASRDRSSYNSPLHF
TRBJ1-2 - TRBV5-1 CASSSGGRGEIYGYTF
TRBJ2-1 - TRBV29-1 CSVVPSNEQFF
TRBJ1-5 - TRBV27 CASSPGTGHGGNQPQHF
TRBJ2-5 - TRBV7-9 CASSIQGWETQYF
TRBJ2-7 - TRBV20-1 CSASMGGRNEQYF
TRBJ2-2 - TRBV29-1 CSVGNTGELFF
TRBJ2-7 - TRBV6-6 CASKTFYEQYF
TRBJ2-3 - TRBV3-1 CASCPGARDTQYF
TRBJ2-7 medium-sized TRBV5-1 CASSLVGYEQYF
TRBJ1-1 - TRBV18 CASSPPGQGVYTEAFF
TRBJ1-4 - TRBV6-1 CASSGRTGKKLFF
TRBJ2-3 - TRBV29-1 CSVAVAGGPDTQYF
TRBJ2-4 - TRBV10-1 CASSESRDIQYF
TRBJ2-1 - TRBV2 CASIGEHGRNEQFF
TRBJ1-1 - TRBV5-5 CASSLQQGLNTEAFF
TRBJ2-3 - TRBV30 CAWSVSGGARDTQYF
TRBJ1-1 - TRBV5-1 CASSVLGVEAFF